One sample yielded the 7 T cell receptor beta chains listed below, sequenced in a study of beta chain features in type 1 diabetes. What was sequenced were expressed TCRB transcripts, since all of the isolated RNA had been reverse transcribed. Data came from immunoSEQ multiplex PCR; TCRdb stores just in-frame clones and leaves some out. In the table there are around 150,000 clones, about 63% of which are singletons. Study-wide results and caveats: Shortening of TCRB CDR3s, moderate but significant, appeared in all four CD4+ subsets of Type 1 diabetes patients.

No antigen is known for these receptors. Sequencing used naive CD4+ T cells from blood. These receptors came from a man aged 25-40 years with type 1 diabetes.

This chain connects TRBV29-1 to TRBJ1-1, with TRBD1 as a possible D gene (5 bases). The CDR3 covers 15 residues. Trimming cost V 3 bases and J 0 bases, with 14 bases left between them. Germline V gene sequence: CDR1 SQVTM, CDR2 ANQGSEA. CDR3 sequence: CSVERGWSMNTEAFF. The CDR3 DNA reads TGCAGCGTTGAGAGGGGTTGGAGTATGAACACTGAAGCTTTCTTT.

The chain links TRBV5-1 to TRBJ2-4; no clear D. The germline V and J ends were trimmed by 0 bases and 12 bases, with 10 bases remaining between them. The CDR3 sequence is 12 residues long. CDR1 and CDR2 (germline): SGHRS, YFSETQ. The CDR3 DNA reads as TGCGCCAGCAGCTTGGTTGGAAGCCCTCAGTACTTC. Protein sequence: CASSLVGSPQYF.

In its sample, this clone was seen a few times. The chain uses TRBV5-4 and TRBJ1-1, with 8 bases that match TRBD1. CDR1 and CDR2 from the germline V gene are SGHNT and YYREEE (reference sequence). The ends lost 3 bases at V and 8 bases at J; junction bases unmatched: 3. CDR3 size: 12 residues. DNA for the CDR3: TGTGCCAGCAGCTCCGGGACAGGCGAAGCTTTCTTT. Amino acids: CASSSGTGEAFF.

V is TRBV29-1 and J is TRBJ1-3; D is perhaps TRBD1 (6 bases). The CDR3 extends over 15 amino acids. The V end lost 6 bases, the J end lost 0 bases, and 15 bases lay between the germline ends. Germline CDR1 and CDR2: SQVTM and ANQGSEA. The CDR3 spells CSVVVTGGSGNTIYF. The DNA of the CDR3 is TGCAGCGTCGTCGTGACAGGCGGCTCTGGAAACACCATATATTTT.

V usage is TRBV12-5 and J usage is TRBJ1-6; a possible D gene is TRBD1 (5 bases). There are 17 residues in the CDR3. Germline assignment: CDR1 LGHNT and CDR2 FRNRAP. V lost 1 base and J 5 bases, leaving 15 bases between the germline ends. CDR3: CASGLGIGAVNNSPLHF. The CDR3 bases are TGTGCTAGTGGTTTGGGGATAGGGGCTGTGAATAATTCACCCCTCCACTTT.

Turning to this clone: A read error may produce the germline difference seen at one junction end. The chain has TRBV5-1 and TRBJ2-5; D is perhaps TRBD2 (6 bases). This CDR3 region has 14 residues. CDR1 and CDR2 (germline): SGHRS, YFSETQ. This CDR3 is CASSPGEWEDTQYF. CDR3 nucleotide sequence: TGCGCCAGCAGCCCGGGAGAGTGGGAAGACACCCAGTACTTC.

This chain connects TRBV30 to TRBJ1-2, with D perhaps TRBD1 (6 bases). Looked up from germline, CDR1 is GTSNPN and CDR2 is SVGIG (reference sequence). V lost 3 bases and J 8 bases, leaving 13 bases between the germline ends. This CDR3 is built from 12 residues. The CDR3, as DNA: TGTGCCTGGAGACAGGGTAGCAAGGGCTACACCTTC. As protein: CAWRQGSKGYTF.